The sequence of this T cell receptor (beta chain) was determined in a study of cytomegalovirus exposure and HLA in healthy donors. General study points: It was approximately 150 TCR beta chains that were listed as cytomegalovirus-associated. Three CMV-associated chains proved CMV antigen-specific in vitro. TCR sequences were mostly rare, though some public TCRs occurred in many donors.

V shed 6 bases and J shed 2 bases, with 16 bases lying between them. CDR1 is SEHNR, CDR2 FQNEAQ, per germline (reference sequence). The length of the CDR3 is 15 residues. Clones were read by immunoSEQ multiplex PCR, and TCRdb kept only the in-frame ones, dropping some. The sample has about 120,000 clones; about nine tenths are singletons. As concerns this clone: As yet, its antigen is unknown.

The sequenced sample was PBMCs. This clonotype was sampled from a man aged 18 to 29 in good health and CMV-seronegative. This chain uses TRBV7-9 with TRBJ1-2; D might be TRBD1 (5 bases). In DNA, the CDR3 is TGTGCCAGCAGTCTTGGGGGAGGAATCAACTATGGCTACACCTTC. It is translated as CASSLGGGINYGYTF.